The 9 T cell receptor beta chains reported below all come from one sample, sequenced in a study of vaccination and CD4 T cells after COVID-19. Scientists ran DNA taken from cultured CD4+ T cells through the Oncomine TCR Beta short-read assay for sequencing. One entry per CDR3 protein results from TCRdb running MiXCR on the PCR reads. The sample shows 8,000 to 10,000 distinct CDR3 sequences, approximately 31% of them seen only once. The antigens for these receptors are not known. Treatment described: approximately nine-day PBMC culture with coronavirus spike peptide pools or control peptides (ViraFEST assay). During the years 2011-2018, before the COVID-19 pandemic, the unexposed donor's CD4+ T cells were collected. What was sequenced was CD4+ T cells from blood, cultured in vitro. The receptors here all came from a human donor in good health.

The J gene is TRBJ2-1, the V gene TRBV5-1; 8 bases are shared with TRBD1. Germline V gene sequence: CDR1 SGHRS, CDR2 YFSETQ. Trimming cost V 4 bases and J 4 bases; bases outside gene matches: 4. The CDR3 consists of 14 residues. The CDR3, as DNA: TGCGCCAGCAGCCCGGGGACAGGATACAATGAGCAGTTCTTC. Protein product: CASSPGTGYNEQFF.

This clonotype was observed a few times. This chain joins TRBV2 and TRBJ2-2; 11 nucleotides align to TRBD1. Germline V gene data show CDR1 as SNHLY and CDR2 as FYNNEI. V lost 4 bases to trimming and J lost 7 bases; unmatched junction nucleotides: 2. The CDR3 is made up of 14 amino acids. The CDR3 region is CASSGTGGIGELFF. CDR3 nucleotide sequence: TGTGCCAGCAGTGGGACAGGGGGCATCGGGGAGCTGTTTTTT.

The rearrangement links TRBV29-1 to TRBJ1-1, with TRBD1 as a possible D gene (5 bases). CDR1 is SQVTM, CDR2 ANQGSEA, per germline. Trimming pared 3 bases from V and 2 bases from J, leaving 10 bases between. This CDR3 spans 13 amino acids. The CDR3 DNA reads TGCAGCGTTGAGCCCCAGGGCAACACTGAAGCTTTCTTT. It translates to CSVEPQGNTEAFF. The full variable domain, its missing parts supplied by reference TRBV29-1 and TRBJ1-1, is SAVISQKPSRDICQRGTSLTIQCQVDSQVTMMFWYRQQPGQSLTLIATANQGSEATYESGFVIDKFPISRPNLTFSTLTVSNMSPEDSSIYLCSVEPQGNTEAFFGQGTRLTVV.

The chain carries TRBV6-1 and TRBJ1-5, with TRBD1 matching 8 bases. This CDR3 region has 17 residues. In germline, CDR1 is MNHNS, CDR2 SASEGT. V lost 8 bases to trimming and J lost 8 bases; unmatched junction nucleotides: 20. CDR3 DNA sequence: TGTGCCAGCGGCAAAAGCGGGACAGGCCCTCTCTTGGAGCCCCAGCATTTT. Amino acid sequence: CASGKSGTGPLLEPQHF.

The genes are TRBV20-1 and TRBJ1-1; no clear D. The germline V gene encodes CDR1 DFQATT and CDR2 SNEGSKA (reference sequence). With 6 bases removed from V and 4 bases from J, the gap between germline ends came to 15 bases. The CDR3 is made up of 13 amino acids. CDR3 residues: CSAPRGLSTEAFF. Written as DNA, the CDR3 is TGCAGTGCCCCCCGCGGTCTGAGCACTGAAGCTTTCTTT.

This chain uses TRBV11-3 with TRBJ1-1, with D possibly matching TRBD1 (6 bases). The CDR3 loop spans 14 amino acids. CDR1 and CDR2 (germline): SGHNT, YENEEA. V lost 5 bases and J lost 3, with 13 bases in between. For the CDR3, the DNA is TGTGCCAGCAGCCCGGGACAACATGACACTGAAGCTTTCTTT. This translates into CASSPGQHDTEAFF.

The gene calls are TRBV20-1 and TRBJ2-3; D is possibly TRBD2 (6 bases). The V end was cut by 6 bases, the J end by 1 base, with 17 bases between. The germline gives CDR1 DFQATT, CDR2 SNEGSKA (reference sequence). CDR3 length equals 15 residues. The CDR3 reads CSAKTGWRGTDTQYF. DNA for the CDR3: TGCAGTGCAAAAACGGGGTGGAGGGGCACAGATACGCAGTATTTT.

This clonotype has more than one count but fewer than ten. This chain uses TRBV20-1 with TRBJ1-6, with D uncertain. The germline V gene encodes CDR1 DFQATT and CDR2 SNEGSKA (reference sequence). This CDR3 spans 14 amino acids. V lost 0 bases and J lost 9, with 12 bases in between. The CDR3 nucleotides are TGCAGTGCTAGAGATAGTCAGAAACCTTCACCCCTCCACTTT. Its translation: CSARDSQKPSPLHF.

The chain is built from TRBV7-7 and TRBJ2-2; D remains unclear. Trimming left V 1 base short and J 4 bases short, with 4 bases between. Germline V gives CDR1 SSHAT, CDR2 FNYEAQ (reference sequence). CDR3 size: 13 residues. Here the CDR3 reads CASSLEPTGELFF. The CDR3 nucleotides read TGTGCCAGCAGCTTAGAACCCACCGGGGAGCTGTTTTTT.